The 20 T cell receptor beta chains presented below share a single source sample, sequenced in a study of T cell responses to AZD1222 COVID-19 vaccine. The assay was immunoSEQ multiplex PCR, and TCRdb's table has in-frame clones only and misses some. The sample lists roughly 100,000 clones; 89% were seen once. The specimen was peripheral blood, collected 28 days after the second AZD1222 dose. These receptors were collected from an adult who received the AZD1222 COVID-19 vaccine.

The genes are TRBV7-8 and TRBJ2-2, with no clear D. Germline values: CDR1 SGHVS, CDR2 FQNEAQ. The CDR3 sequence is 15 residues long. V was trimmed by 7 bases and J by 1 base, leaving 13 bases between them. This chain's CDR3 is CASTQLTQNTGELFF. The DNA for the CDR3 is TGTGCCAGCACCCAACTGACACAGAACACCGGGGAGCTGTTTTTT.

This chain joins TRBV14 and TRBJ2-3; 7 bases fit TRBD2. V gave up 0 bases and J gave up 0 bases; unmatched junction bases: 6. Germline CDR1 and CDR2: SGHDN and FVKESK. The CDR3 totals 17 residues. The CDR3 sequence: CASSQERGAGSTDTQYF. CDR3 nucleotides: TGTGCCAGCAGCCAAGAGAGGGGAGCGGGAAGCACAGATACGCAGTATTTT. Filled out from reference TRBV14 and TRBJ2-3, the complete variable domain reads EAGVTQFPSHSVIEKGQTVTLRCDPISGHDNLYWYRRVMGKEIKFLLHFVKESKQDESGMPNNRFLAERTGGTYSTLKVQPAELEDSGVYFCASSQERGAGSTDTQYFGPGTRLTVL.

The genes are TRBV19 and TRBJ1-4; D possibly corresponds to TRBD1 (5 bases). This CDR3 region has 14 residues. V was shortened by 3 bases and J by 8 bases, with 13 bases between the two germline ends. Per germline, CDR1 LNHDA and CDR2 SQIVND (reference sequence). The chain's CDR3 is CASSMGLQGEKLFF. The CDR3 coding sequence is TGTGCCAGTAGTATGGGGCTCCAAGGAGAAAAACTGTTTTTT.

The genes are TRBV19 and TRBJ1-5, with D possibly matching TRBD1 (5 bases). Germline values: CDR1 LNHDA, CDR2 SQIVND (reference sequence). The V gene lost 1 base and the J gene lost 3 bases, with 10 bases spanning the gap. CDR3 length: 15 residues. CDR3 in amino acids: CASSIGGGPNQPQHF. In DNA, the CDR3 is TGTGCCAGTAGTATAGGGGGGGGTCCCAATCAGCCCCAGCATTTT.

The chain has TRBV7-8 and TRBJ2-4, with a tentative D call TRBD2 (5 bases). The germline CDR1 and CDR2 sequences are SGHVS and FQNEAQ. The CDR3 loop spans 14 amino acids. V lost 6 bases and J 0 bases, leaving 9 bases between the germline ends. The DNA of the CDR3 is TGTGCCAGCAGTCCCGGGATAGCCAAAAACATTCAGTACTTC. It codes for CASSPGIAKNIQYF.

The chain combines TRBV2 with TRBJ2-7; 9 bases match TRBD1. The ends lost 3 bases at V and 4 bases at J; junction bases unmatched: 13. From germline, CDR1 is SNHLY and CDR2 FYNNEI. This CDR3 has 17 amino acids. This chain's CDR3 is CASSDSTMSTGGYEQYF. The CDR3 DNA sequence: TGTGCCAGCAGTGACTCAACAATGTCGACAGGGGGATACGAGCAGTACTTC.

The rearrangement uses TRBV7-2 and TRBJ2-1; 13 nucleotides match TRBD2. CDR1 is SGHTA, CDR2 FQGNSA, per germline. V was pared by 5 bases and J by 2 bases, with 6 bases of the junction left unmatched. The CDR3 totals 17 residues. CDR3 in DNA: TGTGCCAGCAGCCTCGTGGGGACTAGCGGGACCTACAATGAGCAGTTCTTC. Amino acid sequence: CASSLVGTSGTYNEQFF.

The chain recombines TRBV30 with TRBJ2-7; D may be TRBD1 (5 bases). The V and J ends lost 0 bases and 12 bases respectively, with 12 bases between them. Germline values: CDR1 GTSNPN, CDR2 SVGIG (reference sequence). The CDR3 sequence is 11 residues long. CDR3 in DNA: TGTGCCTGGAGTGTACAGGACACTACGTACTTC. It yields the protein CAWSVQDTTYF.

The V and J genes are TRBV7-2 and TRBJ2-1; 9 bases are a match to TRBD2. This CDR3 is 16 amino acids long. Germline-derived CDR1 and CDR2 are SGHTA and FQGNSA. The V gene end was trimmed by 4 bases and the J gene end by 5 bases; junction bases not matched to a gene: 9. The CDR3 sequence: CASSSRLAGEDNEQFF. Written as DNA, the CDR3 is TGTGCCAGCAGCTCCCGGTTAGCGGGAGAGGACAATGAGCAGTTCTTC.

CDR3 residues: CATSSFPADSSYEQYF. The CDR3 nucleotides are TGTGCCACCAGCAGCTTTCCGGCGGATAGCTCCTACGAGCAGTACTTC. The chain couples TRBV15 to TRBJ2-7; no firm D call. The CDR3 has 16 amino acids. Per the germline V gene, CDR1 is LNHNV and CDR2 is YYDKDF (reference sequence). Trimming took off 3 bases at V and 0 bases at J, with 15 bases between the two ends. Filled out from reference TRBV15 and TRBJ2-7, the complete variable domain reads DAMVIQNPRYQVTQFGKPVTLSCSQTLNHNVMYWYQQKSSQAPKLLFHYYDKDFNNEADTPDNFQSRRPNTSFCFLDIRSPGLGDTAMYLCATSSFPADSSYEQYFGPGTRLTVT.

This chain connects TRBV7-3 to TRBJ2-1; D might be TRBD1 (6 bases). The CDR3 has 13 residues. V lost 5 bases, J lost 5 bases, and 10 bases lay in between. Germline loops: CDR1 SGHTA, CDR2 FQGTGA. The chain's CDR3 is CASSTQGNNEQFF. CDR3 in DNA: TGTGCCAGCAGCACTCAGGGGAACAATGAGCAGTTCTTC. The variable domain in full, with the rest retrieved from reference TRBV7-3 and TRBJ2-1, is GAGVSQTPSNKVTEKGKYVELRCDPISGHTALYWYRQSLGQGPEFLIYFQGTGAADDSGLPNDRFFAVRPEGSVSTLKIQRTERGDSAVYLCASSTQGNNEQFFGPGTRLTVL.

V is TRBV5-6 and J is TRBJ2-3; unclear D gene. The CDR3 is made up of 11 amino acids. Trimming took 5 bases from V and 1 from J, leaving 2 bases between them. The germline gives CDR1 SGHDT, CDR2 YYEEEE. The CDR3 loop is CASRGTDTQYF. The DNA for the CDR3 is TGTGCCAGCAGGGGCACAGATACGCAGTATTTT.

The CDR3 coding sequence is TGTGCCAGCAGTTACTCTGGTGAGGCCCAGCATTTT. Its protein is CASSYSGEAQHF. The genes are TRBV6-2 or TRBV6-3 and TRBJ1-5, with D unresolved. V was clipped by 0 bases and J by 11 bases, with 8 bases between them. This CDR3 has 12 amino acids. From germline, CDR1 is MNHEY and CDR2 SVGEGT.

V usage is TRBV18 and J usage is TRBJ1-1; 7 bases align to TRBD1. The length of the CDR3 is 14 residues. Germline V lookup: CDR1 KGHSH, CDR2 LQKENI. J lost 1 base, V lost 6 bases, and 5 bases had no gene match. Written as DNA, the CDR3 is TGTGCCAGCTCCCAGGGGGGCAAGAACACTGAAGCTTTCTTT. It codes for CASSQGGKNTEAFF.

This clone has a handful of counts. This rearrangement joins TRBV9 to TRBJ2-2; D uncertain. The length of the CDR3 is 14 residues. Trimming cost V 2 bases and J 0 bases, with 5 bases left between them. Germline V CDR1 and CDR2: SGDLS, YYNGEE. CDR3 sequence reads: CASSVYANTGELFF. In nucleotides, the CDR3 is TGTGCCAGCAGCGTCTACGCGAACACCGGGGAGCTGTTTTTT.

The CDR3 region is CASSLGQGKSGVVGNTIYF. CDR3 nucleotides: TGTGCCAGCAGTCTCGGACAGGGAAAATCTGGAGTGGTTGGAAACACCATATATTTT. This chain links TRBV28 with TRBJ1-3, with 8 bases matching TRBD1. Trimming cost V 5 bases and J 3 bases; bases outside gene matches: 18. CDR1 is MDHEN, CDR2 SYDVKM, per germline. This CDR3 is 19 amino acids long.

The rearrangement links TRBV25-1 to TRBJ1-1; TRBD1 might be the D (5 bases). Germline V gene data show CDR1 as MGHDK and CDR2 as SYGVNS. This CDR3 has 13 amino acids. V was shortened by 2 bases and J by 1 base, with 5 bases between the two germline ends. The CDR3 DNA follows: TGTGCCAGCAGTGAAGACAGGAACACTGAAGCTTTCTTT. Amino acids: CASSEDRNTEAFF.

V usage is TRBV5-4 and J usage is TRBJ1-4; D not certain. CDR3 length: 15 amino acids. Germline V gene sequence: CDR1 SGHNT, CDR2 YYREEE (reference sequence). With 4 bases removed from V and 8 bases from J, the gap between germline ends came to 18 bases. The CDR3 DNA follows: TGTGCCAGCAGCCCGGGAATTGGGATTGAGGAAAAACTGTTTTTT. Amino acid sequence: CASSPGIGIEEKLFF.

The chain is built from TRBV5-4 and TRBJ1-1; a possible D gene is TRBD1 (6 bases). V lost 0 bases and J lost 1, with 10 bases in between. Germline CDR1 is SGHNT and CDR2 is YYREEE (reference sequence). The CDR3 is 15 residues long. In nucleotides, the CDR3 is TGTGCCAGCAGCTTGGAGTCGGGACAGAACACTGAAGCTTTCTTT. Its translation is CASSLESGQNTEAFF.

V and J are TRBV14 and TRBJ2-5, with 8 bases that match TRBD1. The CDR3 covers 17 residues. Germline V CDR1 and CDR2: SGHDN, FVKESK. Germline trimming cut 3 bases from V and 0 bases from J; bases unmatched to any gene: 9. The CDR3, as DNA: TGTGCCAGCAGCCACCCCTCGACAGGGGTGTACCAAGAGACCCAGTACTTC. This gives the protein CASSHPSTGVYQETQYF.